The T cell receptor beta chain under discussion was sequenced for a study of immune characterization of retroperitoneal liposarcoma. TCRdb reprocessed the PCR reads via MiXCR and lists one record per CDR3 protein. Of some 20,000 distinct CDR3 sequences in the sample, around 40% were seen once. The V and J ends lost 5 bases and 3 bases respectively, with 12 bases between them. From germline, CDR1 is MNHEY and CDR2 SMNVEV (reference sequence). This CDR3 is 14 amino acids long. This TCR came from a male donor with retroperitoneal liposarcoma. Specimen: blood. V and J are TRBV27 and TRBJ2-3; D is unclear. The CDR3 loop is CASSLGTGTDTQYF. CDR3 nucleotide sequence: TGTGCCAGCAGTCTGGGTACCGGGACAGATACGCAGTATTTT.